This T cell receptor beta chain is drawn from a study of response to subunit inactivated influenza vaccine. The CDR3 sequence is 17 residues long. V was clipped by 5 bases and J by 0 bases, with 14 bases between them. Germline V gene lookup returns CDR1 SEHNR and CDR2 FQNEAQ (reference sequence). This clonotype showed up just a few times. TCRdb re-called the RT-PCR reads through MiXCR, storing one row per CDR3 protein. The table has 600,000 to 850,000 distinct CDR3 sequences, 14% seen once; the top ten hold less than 9%. The chain joins TRBV7-9 to TRBJ2-6; D possibly corresponds to TRBD1 (6 bases). Sequencing was performed on PBMCs from blood, taken approximately 15 days before vaccination. The receptor comes from a man in his fifties who received an inactivated influenza vaccine. CDR3 in DNA: TGTGCCAGCAGCCAGGGACACTTTAGCTCTGGGGCCAACGTCCTGACTTTC. Protein product: CASSQGHFSSGANVLTF.